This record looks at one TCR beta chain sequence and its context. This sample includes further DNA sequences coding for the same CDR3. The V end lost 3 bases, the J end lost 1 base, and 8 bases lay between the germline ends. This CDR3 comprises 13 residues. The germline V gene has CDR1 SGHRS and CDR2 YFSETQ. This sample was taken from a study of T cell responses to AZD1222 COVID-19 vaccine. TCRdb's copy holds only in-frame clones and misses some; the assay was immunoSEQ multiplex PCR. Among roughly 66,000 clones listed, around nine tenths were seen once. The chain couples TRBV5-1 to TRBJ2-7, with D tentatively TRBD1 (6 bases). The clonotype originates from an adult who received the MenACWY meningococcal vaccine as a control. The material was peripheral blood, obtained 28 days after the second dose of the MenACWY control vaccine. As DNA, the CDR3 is TGCGCCAGCAGCTGGGACAAGTCCTACGAGCAGTACTTC. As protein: CASSWDKSYEQYF.